Each of the 30 T cell receptor beta chains below was sequenced from the same sample in a study of shared clonotypes between healthy human individuals. Method: immunoSEQ multiplex PCR; TCRdb's copy keeps in-frame clones and lacks some. The table shows around 2.1 million clones, with more than 85% occurring only once. It was CD45RO-negative cells, positively selected for CCR7, that made up naive CD8 cells, with terminally differentiated effector memory CD45RA+ cells excluded. The material sequenced was naive CD8+ T cells from PBMCs. These receptor sequences come from a man in his late teens or twenties in good health. Some clones in this sample may be carry-over from other donors' samples.

V gene TRBV7-3 combines with J gene TRBJ2-1, with 11 nucleotides matching TRBD2. Trimming took 5 bases from V and 5 from J; bases not matched to a gene: 5. The germline gives CDR1 SGHTA, CDR2 FQGTGA. CDR3 size: 15 residues. CDR3 sequence: CASSHGTSGNNEQFF. The CDR3 DNA sequence: TGTGCCAGCAGCCACGGGACTAGCGGAAACAATGAGCAGTTCTTC. The entire variable domain, with the rest obtained from reference TRBV7-3 and TRBJ2-1, is as follows: GAGVSQTPSNKVTEKGKYVELRCDPISGHTALYWYRQSLGQGPEFLIYFQGTGAADDSGLPNDRFFAVRPEGSVSTLKIQRTERGDSAVYLCASSHGTSGNNEQFFGPGTRLTVL.

A remark on this clone: The sample has other DNA sequences that encode this CDR3 too. The rearrangement links TRBV19 to TRBJ1-2, with 7 bases matching TRBD1. The CDR3 length is 14 residues. Per germline, CDR1 LNHDA and CDR2 SQIVND (reference sequence). J lost 0 bases, V lost 2 bases, and 0 bases had no gene match. In nucleotides, the CDR3 is TGTGCCAGTAGTATACAGGGGGCTAACTATGGCTACACCTTC. As protein: CASSIQGANYGYTF.

About this clone: The sample holds other DNA sequences that translate to the same CDR3. The chain links TRBV28 to TRBJ2-7, with unresolved D. This CDR3 spans 12 amino acids. The V end was cut by 6 bases, the J end by 0 bases, with 6 bases between. CDR1 is MDHEN and CDR2 is SYDVKM in the germline V gene. DNA of the CDR3: TGTGCCAGCAGCCCTAGCTCCTACGAGCAGTACTTC. Its protein product is CASSPSSYEQYF.

This chain connects TRBV7-9 to TRBJ2-1; tentative D call: TRBD1 (6 bases). V lost 3 bases, J lost 6 bases, and 12 bases lay in between. This CDR3 has 14 amino acids. Germline lookup yields CDR1 SEHNR and CDR2 FQNEAQ (reference sequence). CDR3 protein: CASSFIIGGNEQFF. The CDR3 bases are TGTGCCAGCAGCTTCATAATAGGGGGCAATGAGCAGTTCTTC.

The chain joins TRBV11-2 to TRBJ2-7; 8 nucleotides align to TRBD2. The CDR3 loop spans 14 amino acids. The J segment lost 2 bases and the V segment lost 3 bases, leaving 3 bases of the junction unmatched. Germline V CDR1 and CDR2: SGHAT, FQNNGV. CDR3 coding DNA: TGTGCCAGCAGCTTTACGGGACTAGCCTACGAGCAGTACTTC. Protein sequence: CASSFTGLAYEQYF.

The chain links TRBV28 to TRBJ1-2; D gene ambiguous. This CDR3 spans 14 amino acids. Germline loops: CDR1 MDHEN, CDR2 SYDVKM. Trimming left V 2 bases short and J 2 bases short, with 9 bases between. As DNA, the CDR3 is TGTGCCAGCAGTTTAAGGCAGGACAACTATGGCTACACCTTC. Its protein product is CASSLRQDNYGYTF.

This clone was observed a single time. The chain carries TRBV5-1 and TRBJ2-7, with 8 bases identical to TRBD2. J gave up 3 bases and V 1 base, and 3 bases lay outside the gene matches. The CDR3 contains 14 residues. In germline, CDR1 is SGHRS, CDR2 YFSETQ. In nucleotides, the CDR3 is TGCGCCAGCAGCTTGTTTGCGGGAGGCTACGAGCAGTACTTC. Amino acids: CASSLFAGGYEQYF.

This chain joins TRBV19 and TRBJ1-3, with D hard to call. The CDR3 extends over 14 amino acids. The germline CDR1 and CDR2 sequences are LNHDA and SQIVND (reference sequence). Trimming took off 8 bases at V and 0 bases at J, with 11 bases between the two ends. CDR3 coding DNA: TGTGCCAGTTGTTTCGGGAGCTCTGGAAACACCATATATTTT. The encoded protein is CASCFGSSGNTIYF. The full variable domain, rest sourced from reference TRBV19 and TRBJ1-3, is DGGITQSPKYLFRKEGQNVTLSCEQNLNHDAMYWYRQDPGQGLRLIYYSQIVNDFQKGDIAEGYSVSREKKESFPLTVTSAQKNPTAFYLCASCFGSSGNTIYFGEGSWLTVV.

This clone was seen a single time. The gene calls are TRBV6-1 and TRBJ2-7; unclear D gene. The length of the CDR3 is 14 residues. Between the trimmed V and J ends, which lost 1 base and 3 bases, there was a span of 10 bases. Germline CDR1 MNHNS, CDR2 SASEGT. The CDR3 region has the DNA TGTGCCAGCAGTGAAGATTTAAAATTCTACGAGCAGTACTTC. This encodes CASSEDLKFYEQYF.

This rearrangement joins TRBV10-3 to TRBJ2-6; D possibly matches TRBD1 or TRBD2 (5 bases each). Trimming left V 6 bases short and J 0 bases short, with 9 bases between. The CDR3 extends over 15 amino acids. Germline V gene sequence: CDR1 ENHRY, CDR2 SYGVKD. The chain's CDR3 is CAIRGTDSGANVLTF. The DNA for the CDR3 is TGTGCCATCAGGGGGACGGACTCTGGGGCCAACGTCCTGACTTTC.

The gene calls are TRBV28 and TRBJ2-2; tentatively, D is TRBD2 (6 bases). The germline V and J ends were trimmed by 7 bases and 4 bases, with 25 bases remaining between them. This CDR3 region has 18 residues. Germline values: CDR1 MDHEN, CDR2 SYDVKM. The CDR3 coding sequence is TGTGCCAGCACCCCTCTATTGTCACGGGAGAGCTCCACCGGGGAGCTGTTTTTT. This sequence encodes CASTPLLSRESSTGELFF.

The chain carries TRBV27 and TRBJ2-7, with D tentatively TRBD1 or TRBD2 (5 bases each). This CDR3 spans 16 amino acids. Germline CDR1 MNHEY, CDR2 SMNVEV (reference sequence). Trimming shortened V by 5 bases and J by 1 base, and 18 bases separated the two germline ends. The CDR3 nucleotides are TGTGCCAGCAGTCCCTCTGCCGGGACCCGTTCCTACGAGCAGTACTTC. Encoded protein: CASSPSAGTRSYEQYF.

The chain uses TRBV29-1 and TRBJ1-4; D might be TRBD1 (5 bases). The CDR3 runs to 15 residues. Germline V gives CDR1 SQVTM, CDR2 ANQGSEA. Between the trimmed V and J ends, which lost 5 bases and 0 bases, there was a span of 13 bases. For the CDR3, the DNA is TGCAGCGTTAAGGACAAGAAGACAACTAATGAAAAACTGTTTTTT. Translation gives CSVKDKKTTNEKLFF.

This rearrangement joins TRBV2 to TRBJ1-2; D ambiguous. The CDR3 runs to 12 residues. V was clipped by 8 bases and J by 8 bases, with 15 bases between them. The germline V gene has CDR1 SNHLY and CDR2 FYNNEI. This CDR3 is CASALRGHGYTF. The CDR3 coding sequence is TGTGCCAGCGCTTTAAGAGGGCACGGCTACACCTTC.

The chain recombines TRBV7-9 with TRBJ1-1, with a tentative D call TRBD1 (5 bases). Trimming removed 7 bases from V and 7 bases from J, with 10 bases in between. This CDR3 has 11 residues. Germline values: CDR1 SEHNR, CDR2 FQNEAQ (reference sequence). The CDR3 DNA reads TGTGCCAGCACAGGGATCGGTGAAGCTTTCTTT. Its translation: CASTGIGEAFF.

The CDR3 DNA reads as TGTGCCAGCAGCTCCCCCTTCATGGGGGCTAGCGGGCCTGGGGATGAGCAGTTCTTC. Its translation: CASSSPFMGASGPGDEQFF. This rearrangement joins TRBV7-3 to TRBJ2-1; 8 nucleotides align to TRBD2. Germline assignment: CDR1 SGHTA and CDR2 FQGTGA. This CDR3 is built from 19 residues. Trimming removed 4 bases from V and 8 bases from J; junction bases left unmatched: 22. Full variable domain (rest looked up from reference TRBV7-3 and TRBJ2-1): GAGVSQTPSNKVTEKGKYVELRCDPISGHTALYWYRQSLGQGPEFLIYFQGTGAADDSGLPNDRFFAVRPEGSVSTLKIQRTERGDSAVYLCASSSPFMGASGPGDEQFFGPGTRLTVL.

The V call is TRBV13, the J call TRBJ2-3, with a tentative D call TRBD2 (6 bases). This CDR3 has 17 amino acids. Trimming removed 5 bases at V and 0 bases at J, with 18 bases between. Germline loops: CDR1 PRHDT, CDR2 FYEKMQ (reference sequence). The CDR3 sequence: CASSPPIADASTDTQYF. The CDR3 coding sequence is TGTGCCAGCAGCCCCCCGATAGCGGACGCTAGCACAGATACGCAGTATTTT.

The chain recombines TRBV11-3 with TRBJ2-3; 10 bases are a match to TRBD2. The CDR3 totals 18 residues. V trimming: 1 base; J trimming: 2 bases; junction bases outside the gene matches: 9. Per the germline V gene, CDR1 is SGHNT and CDR2 is YENEEA. The DNA of the CDR3 is TGTGCCAGCAGCTTAGGTTCGTGGACTAGCGGTTCCACAGATACGCAGTATTTT. It codes for CASSLGSWTSGSTDTQYF.

The V and J genes are TRBV23-1 and TRBJ1-1; D not certain. TRBV23-1 is flagged as an ORF with uncertain function. The CDR3 sequence is 14 residues long. Trimming cost V 6 bases and J 5 bases, with 16 bases left between them. The CDR3 reads CASRPRWGRTEAFF. CDR3 nucleotides: TGCGCCAGCAGACCTAGGTGGGGAAGGACTGAAGCTTTCTTT.

The chain recombines TRBV14 with TRBJ1-2, with 7 positions matching TRBD1. With V trimmed by 5 bases and J by 8 bases, 14 bases remained unmatched. Germline CDR1 reads SGHDN; CDR2 reads FVKESK. CDR3 length: 15 amino acids. CDR3 in amino acids: CASSAFRTGTDGYTF. The DNA of the CDR3 is TGTGCCAGCAGCGCCTTTCGAACAGGGACAGACGGCTACACCTTC.

This chain uses TRBV5-6 with TRBJ1-2; maybe TRBD1 (6 bases). Trimming cost V 4 bases and J 6 bases, with 16 bases left between them. CDR3 length equals 14 residues. CDR1 is SGHDT, CDR2 YYEEEE, per germline. This chain's CDR3 is CASSVAGTTHGYTF. The CDR3 region has the DNA TGTGCCAGCAGCGTTGCCGGGACAACCCATGGCTACACCTTC.

V usage is TRBV28 and J usage is TRBJ2-5, with D tentatively TRBD2 (6 bases). V was clipped by 0 bases and J by 7 bases, with 15 bases between them. The CDR3 contains 15 residues. Per germline, CDR1 MDHEN and CDR2 SYDVKM. The CDR3 DNA is TGTGCCAGCAGTTTATGGGGGACTGGTGAGGGGACCCAGTACTTC. It translates to CASSLWGTGEGTQYF.

The V and J genes are TRBV11-1 and TRBJ2-7; D unclear. Germline V gene lookup returns CDR1 SGHAT and CDR2 FQDESV (reference sequence). V was shortened by 2 bases and J by 0 bases, with 11 bases between the two germline ends. CDR3 length equals 15 residues. As DNA, the CDR3 is TGTGCCAGCAGCTTACTCTACGTGAACTCCTACGAGCAGTACTTC. Translation: CASSLLYVNSYEQYF.

This chain joins TRBV11-1 and TRBJ2-1, with no clear D. The CDR3 loop spans 15 amino acids. Between the trimmed V and J ends, which lost 5 bases and 4 bases, there was a span of 15 bases. Looked up from germline, CDR1 is SGHAT and CDR2 is FQDESV (reference sequence). CDR3 sequence (DNA): TGTGCCAGCAGCCCCAGTATAGGGCCTTACAATGAGCAGTTCTTC. The encoded protein is CASSPSIGPYNEQFF. Drawing the rest from reference TRBV11-1 and TRBJ2-1, the complete variable domain is EAEVAQSPRYKITEKSQAVAFWCDPISGHATLYWYRQILGQGPELLVQFQDESVVDDSQLPKDRFSAERLKGVDSTLKIQPAELGDSAMYLCASSPSIGPYNEQFFGPGTRLTVL.

The J gene is TRBJ2-1, the V gene TRBV28; D is unresolved. V gave up 3 bases and J gave up 6 bases, with 9 bases separating them. CDR1 is MDHEN, CDR2 SYDVKM, per germline. This CDR3 has 13 residues. In DNA, the CDR3 is TGTGCCAGCAGTTTCGTCACGGGCAATGAGCAGTTCTTC. The encoded protein is CASSFVTGNEQFF.

This chain connects TRBV4-2 to TRBJ2-3, with TRBD2 identical over 7 bases. The germline CDR1 and CDR2 sequences are LGHNA and YNFKEQ. This CDR3 contains 18 residues. J was trimmed by 3 bases and V by 2 bases; bases with no gene match: 14. The CDR3 region is CASSQSIVQREWTDTQYF. The CDR3 DNA reads TGTGCCAGCAGCCAATCGATCGTGCAGCGGGAATGGACAGATACGCAGTATTTT.

V is TRBV7-9 and J is TRBJ2-5, with a possible D match to TRBD1 (6 bases). This CDR3 has 14 amino acids. V lost 1 base to trimming and J lost 9 bases, with 15 bases between them. Germline V gene sequence: CDR1 SEHNR, CDR2 FQNEAQ (reference sequence). The CDR3 here is CASSLGARQEAQYF. For the CDR3, the DNA is TGTGCCAGCAGCTTAGGAGCCAGACAGGAGGCCCAGTACTTC.

The CDR3 loop reads CASSGLRQGGFNYEQYF. In DNA form, the CDR3 reads TGTGCCAGTAGCGGACTGCGACAGGGCGGATTTAACTACGAGCAGTACTTC. The chain recombines TRBV19 with TRBJ2-7; the match to TRBD1 covers 7 bases. Trimming removed 6 bases from V and 3 bases from J; junction bases left unmatched: 17. Per the germline V gene, CDR1 is LNHDA and CDR2 is SQIVND (reference sequence). The CDR3 contains 17 residues. Complete variable domain (other parts from reference TRBV19 and TRBJ2-7): DGGITQSPKYLFRKEGQNVTLSCEQNLNHDAMYWYRQDPGQGLRLIYYSQIVNDFQKGDIAEGYSVSREKKESFPLTVTSAQKNPTAFYLCASSGLRQGGFNYEQYFGPGTRLTVT.

This chain links TRBV5-6 with TRBJ2-7; 12 bases are shared with TRBD2. The CDR3 is made up of 15 amino acids. Germline CDR1 reads SGHDT; CDR2 reads YYEEEE. After removal of 4 bases from V and 2 bases from J, the junction contained 4 bases not matched to a gene. The CDR3 loop reads CASSGGLAGPYEQYF. The CDR3 nucleotides are TGTGCCAGCAGCGGGGGACTAGCGGGCCCCTACGAGCAGTACTTC.

The J gene is TRBJ2-7, the V gene TRBV28; the match to TRBD2 covers 9 bases. Germline V gene lookup returns CDR1 MDHEN and CDR2 SYDVKM. Germline trimming cut 0 bases from V and 2 bases from J; bases unmatched to any gene: 8. The length of the CDR3 is 17 residues. In DNA, the CDR3 is TGTGCCAGCAGTTTATGGGGACGAGCGGGAGGCCCCTACGAGCAGTACTTC. Protein sequence: CASSLWGRAGGPYEQYF.